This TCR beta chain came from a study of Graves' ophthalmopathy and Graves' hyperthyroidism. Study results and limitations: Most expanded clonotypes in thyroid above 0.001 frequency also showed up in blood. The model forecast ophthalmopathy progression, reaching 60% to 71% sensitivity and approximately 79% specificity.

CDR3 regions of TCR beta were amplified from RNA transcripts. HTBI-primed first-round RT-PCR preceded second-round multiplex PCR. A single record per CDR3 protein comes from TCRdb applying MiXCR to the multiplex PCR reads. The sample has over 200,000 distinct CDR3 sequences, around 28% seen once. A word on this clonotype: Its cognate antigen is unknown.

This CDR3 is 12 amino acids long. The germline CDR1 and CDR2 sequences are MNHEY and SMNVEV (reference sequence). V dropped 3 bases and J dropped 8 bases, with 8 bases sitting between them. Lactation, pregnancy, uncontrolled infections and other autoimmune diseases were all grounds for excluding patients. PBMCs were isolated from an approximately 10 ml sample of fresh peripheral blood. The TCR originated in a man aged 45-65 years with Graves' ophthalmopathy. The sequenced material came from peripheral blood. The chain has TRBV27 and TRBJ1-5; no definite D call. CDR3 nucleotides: TGTGCCAGCAGTTTTACGGGTGAGCCCCAGCATTTT. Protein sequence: CASSFTGEPQHF.